The next 13 T cell receptor beta chains were all read from a single sample in a study of response to subunit inactivated influenza vaccine (dated by TCRdb to between 2017 and 2018). This specimen's time point label, interpreted: 45 days after influenza vaccine administration. The library was obtained by RT-PCR. Instrument on record: Illumina HiSeq 2500. The public reads were run again by TCRdb, first through fastp at Q25 and then through MiXCR, and only productive beta chains were kept. A single entry per CDR3 protein holds the most common genes and DNA from its merged rows. This sample is represented by under 500,000 distinct CDR3 sequences; approximately 11% of them were singletons. The ten top clones hold more than 10% of the sample. The sample was PBMCs from blood, taken about 6 weeks after vaccination. The receptors come from a middle-aged man who received an inactivated influenza vaccine. Donor details come from another sample of the same person, matched by shared clones.

This clonotype was seen more than once but under ten times. The chain links TRBV12-3 or TRBV12-4 to TRBJ1-3; possible D gene TRBD1, 5 bases. The V and J ends lost 4 bases and 2 bases respectively, with 18 bases between them. This CDR3 has 17 amino acids. The CDR3 DNA is TGTGCCAGCAGTTCTACCCGCGACAGCCAAACTGGAAACACCATATATTTT. Its translation: CASSSTRDSQTGNTIYF.

The genes are TRBV20-1 and TRBJ2-2; D gene unclear. This CDR3 comprises 14 residues. The ends were cut back, 4 bases at V and 5 bases at J, with 14 bases in the middle. CDR1 DFQATT and CDR2 SNEGSKA come from the germline V gene (reference sequence). The CDR3 is CSATRPLGTGELFF. In DNA form, the CDR3 reads TGCAGTGCTACCCGACCGTTGGGGACCGGGGAGCTGTTTTTT.

This clonotype turned up a few times. The V and J genes are TRBV24-1 and TRBJ2-3; weak D call: TRBD2 (5 bases). CDR3 length: 13 residues. V was trimmed by 7 bases and J by 6 bases, leaving 13 bases between them. From germline, CDR1 is KGHDR and CDR2 SFDVKD. The chain's CDR3 is CATRAGVGDTQYF. The CDR3 DNA follows: TGTGCCACCAGAGCCGGGGTGGGGGATACGCAGTATTTT.

This clonotype was counted between two and nine times. This rearrangement joins TRBV28 to TRBJ1-6, with TRBD1 identical over 7 bases. CDR1 is MDHEN, CDR2 SYDVKM, per germline. This CDR3 contains 15 residues. Trimming cost V 5 bases and J 7 bases; bases outside gene matches: 8. CDR3 sequence (DNA): TGTGCCAGCAGTGGAGGGACAGATAGAAATTCACCCCTCCACTTT. It translates to CASSGGTDRNSPLHF.

There are many counts of this clonotype. The chain employs TRBV5-1 and TRBJ1-1; D may be TRBD1 (6 bases). Per germline, CDR1 SGHRS and CDR2 YFSETQ. Trimming stripped 0 bases from V and 5 bases from J, with 14 bases between. The CDR3 consists of 15 residues. The CDR3 spells CASSLVGGRGTEAFF. The CDR3, as DNA: TGCGCCAGCAGCTTGGTGGGGGGGCGAGGGACTGAAGCTTTCTTT.

V and J are TRBV20-1 and TRBJ2-3; D unresolved. The CDR3 extends over 12 amino acids. Trimming removed 0 bases at V and 9 bases at J, with 10 bases between. Germline-derived CDR1 and CDR2 are DFQATT and SNEGSKA (reference sequence). The DNA for the CDR3 is TGCAGTGCTAGAGATCACGTCCTAACGCAGTATTTT. This gives the protein CSARDHVLTQYF.

This clonotype was counted once. Mismatch with germline at one junction end may stem from a read error. The chain joins TRBV4-1 to TRBJ1-5; D unresolved. This CDR3 region has 15 residues. The germline V gene encodes CDR1 MGHRA and CDR2 YSYEKL. CDR3 loop: CASCQEAYSNQPQHF. In DNA, the CDR3 is TGCGCCAGCTGCCAAGAAGCATATAGCAATCAGCCCCAGCATTTT.

This clonotype was detected only a few times. The V gene is TRBV20-1, the J gene TRBJ2-1, with TRBD1 matching 12 bases. The CDR3 totals 14 residues. J lost 14 bases, V lost 6 bases, and 14 bases had no gene match. Germline-derived CDR1 and CDR2 are DFQATT and SNEGSKA (reference sequence). The CDR3 DNA sequence: TGCAGTGCCAGGGGACAGGGGGCGTTCGGACCGGAGTTCTTC. It encodes CSARGQGAFGPEFF.

This clonotype was seen only a few times. The chain links TRBV12-3 or TRBV12-4 to TRBJ1-5; D unresolved. V was pared by 2 bases and J by 4 bases, with 9 bases between. The CDR3 contains 14 residues. The CDR3: CASSLYSPNQPQHF. The CDR3 DNA follows: TGTGCCAGCAGTTTATACAGCCCTAATCAGCCCCAGCATTTT.

This clonotype turned up a few times. V usage is TRBV4-3 and J usage is TRBJ1-4, with a weak D call TRBD1 (5 bases). Trimming took off 1 base at V and 6 bases at J, with 12 bases between the two ends. The germline V gene has CDR1 LGHNA and CDR2 YSLEER. There are 15 residues in the CDR3. CDR3 in amino acids: CASSQVGVGDEKLFF. Written as DNA, the CDR3 is TGCGCCAGCAGCCAAGTAGGAGTGGGGGATGAAAAACTGTTTTTT.

Many counts were recorded for this clonotype. Here the CDR3 reads CASRIPDGYTF. The CDR3 nucleotides are TGTGCCAGCAGGATCCCGGATGGCTACACCTTC. The chain couples TRBV6-2 or TRBV6-3 to TRBJ1-2; no clear D gene. In germline, CDR1 is MNHEY, CDR2 SVGEGT. V gave up 6 bases and J gave up 6 bases, with 8 bases separating them. The CDR3 covers 11 residues.

This clonotype was counted many times. V usage is TRBV4-3 and J usage is TRBJ2-3; 7 bases align to TRBD2. The CDR3 covers 15 residues. The junction had 4 bases not matched to a gene; V was cut back by 4 bases and J by 0 bases. Germline loops: CDR1 LGHNA, CDR2 YSLEER. The CDR3, as DNA: TGCGCCAGCAGCCGAGCGGGGAGTAGCACAGATACGCAGTATTTT. Residues: CASSRAGSSTDTQYF.

This sequence joins TRBV28 and TRBJ2-2, with unresolved D. V was trimmed by 6 bases and J by 4 bases, leaving 3 bases between them. The CDR3 totals 11 residues. CDR1 MDHEN and CDR2 SYDVKM come from the germline V gene. CDR3 region: CASRVTGELFF. DNA of the CDR3: TGTGCCAGCAGGGTCACCGGGGAGCTGTTTTTT.